Presented here are 9 T cell receptor beta chains from one specimen sequenced in a study of blood T cell repertoires in COVID-19. Generated by immunoSEQ multiplex PCR, the TCRdb table keeps only in-frame clones and is missing some. The data show under 150,000 clones, more than 70% seen once. Sample: PBMCs or T cells enriched from blood (not recorded which). Receptor source: a man aged 35-49 years with acute COVID-19.

V gene TRBV5-6 combines with J gene TRBJ2-7, with D possibly matching TRBD2 (5 bases). This CDR3 has 14 residues. Germline V gene lookup returns CDR1 SGHDT and CDR2 YYEEEE. Trimming pared 4 bases from V and 0 bases from J, leaving 11 bases between. The CDR3 DNA is TGTGCCAGCAGCCCTGGAGGCAACTCCTACGAGCAGTACTTC. It encodes CASSPGGNSYEQYF.

This chain joins TRBV4-3 and TRBJ1-1; 8 positions match TRBD1. Germline CDR1 is LGHNA and CDR2 is YSLEER. Losses at the gene ends were 4 bases for V and 2 bases for J; bases not matched to a gene: 15. The CDR3 has 18 residues. The CDR3 loop reads CASSPLVDRGKINTEAFF. The CDR3 DNA reads TGCGCCAGCAGCCCGCTTGTAGACAGGGGAAAGATAAACACTGAAGCTTTCTTT.

V and J are TRBV7-2 and TRBJ2-7; 14 nucleotides align to TRBD2. With V trimmed by 0 bases and J by 5 bases, 9 bases remained unmatched. The CDR3 contains 18 residues. The germline CDR1 and CDR2 sequences are SGHTA and FQGNSA. The CDR3 DNA reads as TGTGCCAGCAGCTTAGCCGGGACTAGCGGGGGTAGGCTTGACGAGCAGTACTTC. As protein: CASSLAGTSGGRLDEQYF.

The rearrangement joins TRBV6-5 to TRBJ2-3, with TRBD2 matching over 7 bases. This CDR3 region has 14 residues. Germline V gene sequence: CDR1 MNHEY, CDR2 SVGAGI. V shed 10 bases and J 5 bases; nucleotides not matched to a gene: 12. CDR3 DNA sequence: TGTGCCACTAATAGCGGGCCGGTGGGAGATACGCAGTATTTT. As protein: CATNSGPVGDTQYF.

The V gene is TRBV6-2 or TRBV6-3, the J gene TRBJ2-3; 12 nucleotides line up with TRBD2. The CDR3 has 18 amino acids. Trimming at V came to 2 bases and at J to 0 bases, leaving 6 bases not matched to a gene. From germline, CDR1 is MNHEY and CDR2 SVGEGT. The CDR3 region is CASSYPSGGALSTDTQYF. For the CDR3, the DNA is TGTGCCAGCAGTTACCCTAGCGGGGGGGCACTTAGCACAGATACGCAGTATTTT.

V and J are TRBV10-3 and TRBJ2-2; D remains unclear. Trimming cost V 4 bases and J 5 bases, with 8 bases left between them. This CDR3 comprises 13 residues. Germline loops: CDR1 ENHRY, CDR2 SYGVKD. The CDR3 nucleotides read TGTGCCATCAGTGTCTACGGTACCGGGGAGCTGTTTTTT. Encoded protein: CAISVYGTGELFF.

V is TRBV7-9 and J is TRBJ2-7, with 9 bases lining up with TRBD1. The CDR3 loop spans 15 amino acids. Germline CDR1 and CDR2: SEHNR and FQNEAQ (reference sequence). V dropped 6 bases and J dropped 7; count of bases not matched to a gene: 13. The CDR3 reads CASRPGQGRLWEQYF. CDR3 bases: TGTGCCAGCAGACCCGGACAGGGGAGGCTTTGGGAGCAGTACTTC. The variable domain in full, completed from reference TRBV7-9 and TRBJ2-7, reads DTGVSQNPRHKITKRGQNVTFRCDPISEHNRLYWYRQTLGQGPEFLTYFQNEAQLEKSRLLSDRFSAERPKGSFSTLEIQRTEQGDSAMYLCASRPGQGRLWEQYFGPGTRLTVT.

V gene TRBV6-4 combines with J gene TRBJ2-1; TRBD2 aligns across 16 bases. CDR1 is MRHNA and CDR2 is SNTAGT in the germline V gene. Trimming took 0 bases from V and 4 from J; bases not matched to a gene: 0. CDR3 length: 17 amino acids. The CDR3 DNA reads TGTGCCAGCAGTGACTCGGGACTAGCGGGAGGGTACAATGAGCAGTTCTTC. The encoded protein is CASSDSGLAGGYNEQFF.

The chain has TRBV25-1 and TRBJ2-3; D is undetermined. The V end lost 1 base, the J end lost 0 bases, and 5 bases lay between the germline ends. The V gene's germline CDR1 is MGHDK and CDR2 SYGVNS. This CDR3 is 14 amino acids long. The CDR3 DNA follows: TGTGCCAGCAGTGAATTTGGCAGCACAGATACGCAGTATTTT. This codes for CASSEFGSTDTQYF.